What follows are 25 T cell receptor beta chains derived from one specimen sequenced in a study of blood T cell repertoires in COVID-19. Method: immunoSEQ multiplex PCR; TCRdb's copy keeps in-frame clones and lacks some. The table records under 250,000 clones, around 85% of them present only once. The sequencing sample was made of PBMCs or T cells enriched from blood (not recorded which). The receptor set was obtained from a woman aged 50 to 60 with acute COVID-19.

As DNA, the CDR3 is TGTGCCAGCAGTTACCCATCACTAGCCGGAGAGACCCAGTACTTC. It translates to CASSYPSLAGETQYF. This sequence joins TRBV6-5 and TRBJ2-5; maybe TRBD2 (6 bases). The germline CDR1 and CDR2 sequences are MNHEY and SVGAGI. The CDR3 is 15 residues long. Trimming took 2 bases from V and 4 from J, leaving 14 bases between them.

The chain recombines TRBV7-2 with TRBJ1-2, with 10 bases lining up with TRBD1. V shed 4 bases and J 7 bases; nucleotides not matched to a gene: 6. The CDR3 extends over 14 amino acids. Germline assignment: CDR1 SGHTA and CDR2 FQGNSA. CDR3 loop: CASSSPGQGGGYTF. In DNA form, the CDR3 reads TGTGCCAGCAGCTCCCCTGGACAGGGGGGTGGCTACACCTTC.

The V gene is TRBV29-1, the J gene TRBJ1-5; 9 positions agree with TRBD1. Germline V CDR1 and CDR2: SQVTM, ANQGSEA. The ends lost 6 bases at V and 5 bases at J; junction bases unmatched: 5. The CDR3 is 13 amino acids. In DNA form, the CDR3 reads TGCAGCGTGGGGACAGGGCTTGATCAGCCCCAGCATTTT. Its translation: CSVGTGLDQPQHF.

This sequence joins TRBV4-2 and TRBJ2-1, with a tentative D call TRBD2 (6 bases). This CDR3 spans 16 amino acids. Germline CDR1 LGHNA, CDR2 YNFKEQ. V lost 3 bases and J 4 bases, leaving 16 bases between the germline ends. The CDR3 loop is CASSHPAGGLYNEQFF. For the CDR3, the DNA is TGTGCCAGCAGCCACCCAGCGGGCGGCCTATACAATGAGCAGTTCTTC.

The CDR3 protein is CASSEDLRQEVTDTQYF. CDR3 in DNA: TGTGCCAGCAGCGAAGATCTCAGACAGGAGGTGACAGATACGCAGTATTTT. The chain uses TRBV7-9 and TRBJ2-3, with D possibly TRBD1 on 6 matching bases. The CDR3 length is 17 residues. Trimming stripped 5 bases from V and 3 bases from J, with 21 bases between. Germline assignment: CDR1 SEHNR and CDR2 FQNEAQ (reference sequence).

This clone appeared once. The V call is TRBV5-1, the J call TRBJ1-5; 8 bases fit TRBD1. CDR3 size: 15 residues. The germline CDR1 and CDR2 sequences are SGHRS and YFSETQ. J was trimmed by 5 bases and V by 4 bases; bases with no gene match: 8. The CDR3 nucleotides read TGCGCCAGCAGCATCGGCGGACAGGGCGATCAGCCCCAGCATTTT. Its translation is CASSIGGQGDQPQHF.

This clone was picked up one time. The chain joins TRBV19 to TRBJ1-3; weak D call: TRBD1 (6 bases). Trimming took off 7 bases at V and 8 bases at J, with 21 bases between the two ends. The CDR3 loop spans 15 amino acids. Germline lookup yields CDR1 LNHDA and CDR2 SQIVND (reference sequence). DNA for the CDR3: TGTGCCAGTACAGGGGTCCCTACGGGGGGCTACACCATATATTTT. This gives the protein CASTGVPTGGYTIYF.

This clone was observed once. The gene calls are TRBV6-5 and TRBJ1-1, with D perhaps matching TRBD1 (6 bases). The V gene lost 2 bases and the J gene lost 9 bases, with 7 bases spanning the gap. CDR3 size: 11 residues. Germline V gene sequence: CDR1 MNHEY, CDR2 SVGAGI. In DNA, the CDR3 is TGTGCCAGCAGTTACGGGACACAAGCTTTCTTT. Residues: CASSYGTQAFF.

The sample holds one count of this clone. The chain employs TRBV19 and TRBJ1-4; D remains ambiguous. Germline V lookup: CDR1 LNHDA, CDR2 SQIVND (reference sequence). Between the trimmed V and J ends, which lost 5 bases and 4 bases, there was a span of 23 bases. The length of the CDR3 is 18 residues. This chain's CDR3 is CASSPRGGGMFGNEKLFF. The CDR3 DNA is TGTGCCAGTAGTCCCCGCGGAGGAGGGATGTTTGGTAATGAAAAACTGTTTTTT.

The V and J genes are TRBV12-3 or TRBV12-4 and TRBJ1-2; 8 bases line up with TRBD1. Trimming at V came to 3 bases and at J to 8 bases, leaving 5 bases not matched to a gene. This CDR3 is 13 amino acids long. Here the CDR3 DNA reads TGTGCCAGCAGTTTGACAGGGGTGGAGGGCTACACCTTC. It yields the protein CASSLTGVEGYTF.

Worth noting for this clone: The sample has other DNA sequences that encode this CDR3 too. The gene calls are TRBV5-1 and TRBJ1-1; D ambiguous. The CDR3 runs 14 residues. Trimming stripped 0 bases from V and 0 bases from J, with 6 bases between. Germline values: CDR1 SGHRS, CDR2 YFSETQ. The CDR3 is CASSLGGLNTEAFF. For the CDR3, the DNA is TGCGCCAGCAGCTTGGGAGGGCTGAACACTGAAGCTTTCTTT.

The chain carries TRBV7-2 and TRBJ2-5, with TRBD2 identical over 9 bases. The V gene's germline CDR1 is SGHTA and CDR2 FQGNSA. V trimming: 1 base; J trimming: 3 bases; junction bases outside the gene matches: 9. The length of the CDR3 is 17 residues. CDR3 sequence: CASSLVGGGALKETQYF. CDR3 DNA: TGTGCCAGCAGCTTAGTGGGCGGGGGGGCCCTAAAAGAGACCCAGTACTTC.

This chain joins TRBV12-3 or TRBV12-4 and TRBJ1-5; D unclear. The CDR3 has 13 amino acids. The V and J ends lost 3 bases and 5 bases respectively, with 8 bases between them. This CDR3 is CASSLGGYQPQHF. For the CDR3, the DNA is TGTGCCAGCAGTTTGGGCGGGTATCAGCCCCAGCATTTT.

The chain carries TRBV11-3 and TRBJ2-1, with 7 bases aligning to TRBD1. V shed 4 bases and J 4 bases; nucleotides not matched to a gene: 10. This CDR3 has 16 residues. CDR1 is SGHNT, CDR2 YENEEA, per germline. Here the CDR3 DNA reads TGTGCCAGCAGCTACACAGGGGAGAGGGCTTACAATGAGCAGTTCTTC. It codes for CASSYTGERAYNEQFF. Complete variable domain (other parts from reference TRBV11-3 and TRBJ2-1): EAGVVQSPRYKIIEKKQPVAFWCNPISGHNTLYWYLQNLGQGPELLIRYENEEAVDDSQLPKDRFSAERLKGVDSTLKIQPAELGDSAVYLCASSYTGERAYNEQFFGPGTRLTVL.

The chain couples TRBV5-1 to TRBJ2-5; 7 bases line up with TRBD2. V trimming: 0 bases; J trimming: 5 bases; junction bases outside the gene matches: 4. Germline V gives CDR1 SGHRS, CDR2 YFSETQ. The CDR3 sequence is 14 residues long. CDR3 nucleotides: TGCGCCAGCAGCTTGGACCTTAGCGGGGAGACCCAGTACTTC. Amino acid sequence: CASSLDLSGETQYF.

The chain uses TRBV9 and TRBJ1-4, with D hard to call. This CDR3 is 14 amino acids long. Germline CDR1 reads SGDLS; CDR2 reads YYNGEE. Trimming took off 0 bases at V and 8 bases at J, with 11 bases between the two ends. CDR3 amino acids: CASSVGTAEEKLFF. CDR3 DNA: TGTGCCAGCAGCGTAGGGACTGCCGAAGAAAAACTGTTTTTT.

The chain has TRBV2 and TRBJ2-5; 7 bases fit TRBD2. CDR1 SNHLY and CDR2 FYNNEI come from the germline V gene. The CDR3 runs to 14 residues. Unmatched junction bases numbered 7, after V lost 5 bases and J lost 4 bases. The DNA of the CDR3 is TGTGCCAGCAGTTTCCGCGGGGGAGGAGAGACCCAGTACTTC. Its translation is CASSFRGGGETQYF.

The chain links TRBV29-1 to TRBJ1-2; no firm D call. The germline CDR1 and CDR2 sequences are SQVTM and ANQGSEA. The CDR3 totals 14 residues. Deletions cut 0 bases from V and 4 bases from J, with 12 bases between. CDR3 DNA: TGCAGCGTTGAAGATCGCGGCCGAGTCTATGGCTACACCTTC. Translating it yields CSVEDRGRVYGYTF. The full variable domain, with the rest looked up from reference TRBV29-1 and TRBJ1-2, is SAVISQKPSRDICQRGTSLTIQCQVDSQVTMMFWYRQQPGQSLTLIATANQGSEATYESGFVIDKFPISRPNLTFSTLTVSNMSPEDSSIYLCSVEDRGRVYGYTFGSGTRLTVV.

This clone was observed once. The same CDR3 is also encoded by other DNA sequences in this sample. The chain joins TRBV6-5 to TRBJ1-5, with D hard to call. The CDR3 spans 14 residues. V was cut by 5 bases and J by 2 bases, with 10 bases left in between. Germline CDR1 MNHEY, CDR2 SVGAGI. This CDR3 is CASSRDRGNQPQHF. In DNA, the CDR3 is TGTGCCAGCAGTCGGGATAGGGGCAATCAGCCCCAGCATTTT.

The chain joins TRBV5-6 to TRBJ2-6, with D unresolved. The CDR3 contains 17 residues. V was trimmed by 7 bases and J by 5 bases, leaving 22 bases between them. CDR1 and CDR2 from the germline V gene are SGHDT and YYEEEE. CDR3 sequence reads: CASLISNSQSRANVLTF. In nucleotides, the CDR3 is TGTGCCAGCCTTATTTCCAATAGTCAAAGTCGGGCCAACGTCCTGACTTTC.

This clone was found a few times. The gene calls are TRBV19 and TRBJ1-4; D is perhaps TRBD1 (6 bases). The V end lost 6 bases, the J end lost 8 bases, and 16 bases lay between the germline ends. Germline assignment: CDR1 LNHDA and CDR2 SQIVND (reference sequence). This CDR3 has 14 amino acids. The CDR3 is CASSRQAGNEKLFF. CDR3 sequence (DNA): TGTGCCAGTAGCCGACAGGCCGGTAACGAAAAACTGTTTTTT.

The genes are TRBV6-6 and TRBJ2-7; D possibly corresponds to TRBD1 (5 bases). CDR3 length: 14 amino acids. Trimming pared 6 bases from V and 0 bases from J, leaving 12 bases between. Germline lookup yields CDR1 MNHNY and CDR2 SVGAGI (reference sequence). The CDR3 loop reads CASSPDSSSYEQYF. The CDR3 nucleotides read TGTGCCAGCAGCCCCGACAGCAGCTCCTACGAGCAGTACTTC.

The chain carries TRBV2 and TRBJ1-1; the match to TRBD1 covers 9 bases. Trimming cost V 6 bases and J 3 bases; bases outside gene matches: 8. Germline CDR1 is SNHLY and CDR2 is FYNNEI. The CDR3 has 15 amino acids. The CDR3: CASRFRDRADTEAFF. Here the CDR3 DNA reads TGTGCCAGCAGATTCCGGGACAGGGCGGACACTGAAGCTTTCTTT.

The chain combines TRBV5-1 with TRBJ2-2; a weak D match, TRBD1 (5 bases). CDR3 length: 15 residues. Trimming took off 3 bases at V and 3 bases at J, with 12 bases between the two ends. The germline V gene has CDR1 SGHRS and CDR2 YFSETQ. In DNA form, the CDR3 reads TGCGCCAGCAGCTCGGCAGGGCCCCACACCGGGGAGCTGTTTTTT. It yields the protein CASSSAGPHTGELFF.

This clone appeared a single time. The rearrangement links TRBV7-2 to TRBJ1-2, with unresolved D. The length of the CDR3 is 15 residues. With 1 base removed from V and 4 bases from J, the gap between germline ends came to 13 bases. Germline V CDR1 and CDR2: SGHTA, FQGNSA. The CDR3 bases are TGTGCCAGCAGCTTAGGTCAGATGCTTTTCTATGGCTACACCTTC. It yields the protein CASSLGQMLFYGYTF.